These T cell receptor beta chains were read from a single sample in a study of blood T cell repertoires in COVID-19. Clones were sequenced by immunoSEQ multiplex PCR, and TCRdb holds only the in-frame ones, with some missing. The repertoire includes 90,000 to 120,000 clones, 88% of them detected once, and 5.5% to 6.5% sits in the top ten. The sequencing sample was made of peripheral blood. The receptors come from a woman in her sixties or seventies with acute or convalescent COVID-19. CDR3s include the opening cysteine and the closing phenylalanine or tryptophan. Fields, in order: J gene, V gene, D gene, clone size, CDR3 protein, CDR3 DNA. The D gene is left open where the match is weak. Some rows mark clone size as missing; the rest say once, few, many or name a class of expanded clone.

j_gene: TRBJ2-1
v_gene: TRBV12-3/TRBV12-4
d_gene: TRBD2
abundance: once
CDR3aa: CASSSGGVGEQFF
CDR3nt: TGTGCCAGCAGTAGCGGGGGAGTAGGTGAGCAGTTCTTC

j_gene: TRBJ2-3
v_gene: TRBV19
d_gene: NA
abundance: NA
CDR3aa: CASSSGTPFTQYF
CDR3nt: TGTGCCAGTAGTAGCGGTACCCCTTTTACGCAGTATTTT

j_gene: TRBJ2-3
v_gene: TRBV28
d_gene: TRBD2
abundance: NA
CDR3aa: CASSFERGATDTQYF
CDR3nt: TGTGCCAGCAGTTTTGAGCGGGGGGCTACAGATACGCAGTATTTT

j_gene: TRBJ1-6
v_gene: TRBV6-5
d_gene: TRBD1
abundance: NA
CDR3aa: CASNYVRTGGQALHF
CDR3nt: TGTGCCAGCAATTACGTGAGAACAGGGGGCCAGGCCCTCCACTTT

j_gene: TRBJ2-5
v_gene: TRBV30
d_gene: TRBD2
abundance: NA
CDR3aa: CAWRGWGGSETQYF
CDR3nt: TGTGCCTGGAGGGGTTGGGGGGGTAGTGAGACCCAGTACTTC

j_gene: TRBJ1-1
v_gene: TRBV6-5
d_gene: NA
abundance: once
CDR3aa: CASSYQEGNTEAFF
CDR3nt: TGTGCCAGCAGTTATCAGGAGGGGAACACTGAAGCTTTCTTT

j_gene: TRBJ1-3
v_gene: TRBV7-8
d_gene: NA
abundance: NA
CDR3aa: CASSLDTSSGNTIYF
CDR3nt: TGTGCCAGCAGCCTGGACACGAGCTCTGGAAACACCATATATTTT

j_gene: TRBJ2-5
v_gene: TRBV7-6
d_gene: TRBD2
abundance: NA
CDR3aa: CASSSGTSGIHQETQYF
CDR3nt: TGTGCCAGCAGCTCTGGGACTAGCGGGATCCACCAAGAGACCCAGTACTTC

j_gene: TRBJ1-1
v_gene: TRBV30
d_gene: NA
abundance: few
CDR3aa: CAWSVRGGNTEAFF
CDR3nt: TGTGCCTGGAGTGTACGAGGGGGGAACACTGAAGCTTTCTTT

j_gene: TRBJ2-1
v_gene: TRBV24-1
d_gene: TRBD1
abundance: NA
CDR3aa: CATSDPGQGNPYNEQFF
CDR3nt: TGTGCCACCAGTGACCCCGGACAGGGTAATCCCTACAATGAGCAGTTCTTC

j_gene: TRBJ1-1
v_gene: TRBV19
d_gene: NA
abundance: NA
CDR3aa: CASSIALGEGRMNTEAFF
CDR3nt: TGTGCCAGTAGTATCGCTCTGGGGGAGGGGCGCATGAACACTGAAGCTTTCTTT

j_gene: TRBJ1-1
v_gene: TRBV10-1
d_gene: TRBD1
abundance: NA
CDR3aa: CASRQGRNTEAFF
CDR3nt: TGCGCCAGCAGACAGGGGCGGAACACTGAAGCTTTCTTT

j_gene: TRBJ1-1
v_gene: TRBV3-1/TRBV3-2
d_gene: NA
abundance: once
CDR3aa: CASSQGGSMAVNTEAFF
CDR3nt: TGTGCCAGCAGCCAAGGGGGCAGCATGGCGGTGAACACTGAAGCTTTCTTT

j_gene: TRBJ2-1
v_gene: TRBV28
d_gene: TRBD2
abundance: few
CDR3aa: CASSLFAGVHSYNEQFF
CDR3nt: TGTGCCAGCAGTTTATTTGCGGGGGTCCACTCCTACAATGAGCAGTTCTTC

j_gene: TRBJ2-1
v_gene: TRBV11-3
d_gene: TRBD2
abundance: NA
CDR3aa: CASSPGTSGSYEQFF
CDR3nt: TGTGCCAGCAGCCCTGGGACTAGCGGGAGCTATGAGCAGTTCTTC

j_gene: TRBJ2-2
v_gene: TRBV27
d_gene: TRBD1
abundance: NA
CDR3aa: CASSFRDRVLTGELFF
CDR3nt: TGTGCCAGCAGTTTCCGGGACAGGGTGTTAACCGGGGAGCTGTTTTTT

j_gene: TRBJ1-2
v_gene: TRBV4-2
d_gene: NA
abundance: few
CDR3aa: CASSQDSLPERGYTF
CDR3nt: TGTGCCAGCAGCCAAGATTCTCTGCCAGAACGCGGCTACACCTTC

j_gene: TRBJ2-1
v_gene: TRBV28
d_gene: TRBD2
abundance: NA
CDR3aa: CASRGGNSSYNEQFF
CDR3nt: TGTGCCAGCAGGGGAGGGAATAGCTCCTACAATGAGCAGTTCTTC

j_gene: TRBJ1-2
v_gene: TRBV6-5
d_gene: NA
abundance: NA
CDR3aa: CASSRHLNYGYTF
CDR3nt: TGTGCCAGCAGTCGACACCTCAACTATGGCTACACCTTC

j_gene: TRBJ1-3
v_gene: TRBV9
d_gene: NA
abundance: NA
CDR3aa: CASSVEGRNTIYF
CDR3nt: TGTGCCAGCAGCGTAGAGGGGCGAAACACCATATATTTT

j_gene: TRBJ2-1
v_gene: TRBV11-2
d_gene: NA
abundance: NA
CDR3aa: CASSSPGGRVRQFF
CDR3nt: TGTGCCAGCAGCTCACCCGGGGGGCGGGTACGGCAGTTCTTC

j_gene: TRBJ2-1
v_gene: TRBV3-1/TRBV3-2
d_gene: NA
abundance: NA
CDR3aa: CASSQELPQVDEQFF
CDR3nt: TGTGCCAGCAGCCAAGAGCTCCCTCAGGTCGATGAGCAGTTCTTC

j_gene: TRBJ1-6
v_gene: TRBV11-2
d_gene: NA
abundance: NA
CDR3aa: CASSLDYRRPGSPLHF
CDR3nt: TGTGCCAGCAGCTTAGATTATCGGCGACCGGGTTCACCCCTCCACTTT

j_gene: TRBJ2-7
v_gene: TRBV28
d_gene: NA
abundance: NA
CDR3aa: CASSLQGRWIYEQYF
CDR3nt: TGTGCCAGCAGTTTACAGGGCAGGTGGATCTACGAGCAGTACTTC

j_gene: TRBJ2-7
v_gene: TRBV27
d_gene: TRBD1
abundance: once
CDR3aa: CASSSGDRIYEQYF
CDR3nt: TGTGCCAGCAGTTCAGGGGACAGGATCTACGAGCAGTACTTC

j_gene: TRBJ1-2
v_gene: TRBV11-2
d_gene: NA
abundance: NA
CDR3aa: CATPRGRGHYGYTF
CDR3nt: TGTGCCACCCCCCGGGGGAGAGGCCACTATGGCTACACCTTC

j_gene: TRBJ1-6
v_gene: TRBV6-5
d_gene: NA
abundance: NA
CDR3aa: CATKSVNSPLHF
CDR3nt: TGTGCCACCAAAAGCGTTAATTCACCCCTCCACTTT

j_gene: TRBJ2-3
v_gene: TRBV29-1
d_gene: TRBD1
abundance: NA
CDR3aa: CSVGTGGDTQYF
CDR3nt: TGCAGCGTTGGGACAGGGGGCGATACGCAGTATTTT

j_gene: TRBJ2-7
v_gene: TRBV6-2/TRBV6-3
d_gene: TRBD2
abundance: NA
CDR3aa: CASSPHSGIRPGEQYF
CDR3nt: TGTGCCAGCAGCCCTCATAGCGGGATTCGCCCCGGGGAGCAGTACTTC

j_gene: TRBJ2-2
v_gene: TRBV5-1
d_gene: NA
abundance: NA
CDR3aa: CASSEVTASGELFF
CDR3nt: TGCGCCAGCAGCGAGGTTACGGCGTCCGGGGAGCTGTTTTTT

j_gene: TRBJ2-1
v_gene: TRBV7-6
d_gene: TRBD2
abundance: NA
CDR3aa: CASSPGLAGGIEQFF
CDR3nt: TGTGCCAGCAGCCCGGGACTAGCGGGAGGTATTGAGCAGTTCTTC

j_gene: TRBJ2-2
v_gene: TRBV3-1/TRBV3-2
d_gene: NA
abundance: NA
CDR3aa: CASSRPGAGELFF
CDR3nt: TGTGCCAGCAGCCGCCCCGGGGCCGGGGAGCTGTTTTTT

j_gene: TRBJ2-3
v_gene: TRBV15
d_gene: TRBD1
abundance: NA
CDR3aa: CATSRGTGSHTQYF
CDR3nt: TGTGCCACCAGCAGAGGGACAGGCTCACATACGCAGTATTTT

j_gene: TRBJ1-4
v_gene: TRBV2
d_gene: NA
abundance: NA
CDR3aa: CASRREGLTNEKLFF
CDR3nt: TGTGCCAGCCGAAGGGAGGGGTTAACTAATGAAAAACTGTTTTTT

j_gene: TRBJ1-2
v_gene: TRBV6-5
d_gene: TRBD1
abundance: NA
CDR3aa: CASSWDGQGFYGYTF
CDR3nt: TGTGCCAGCAGTTGGGATGGACAGGGCTTCTATGGCTACACCTTC

j_gene: TRBJ2-2
v_gene: TRBV5-1
d_gene: TRBD2
abundance: NA
CDR3aa: CASRGTSGTGELFF
CDR3nt: TGCGCCAGCAGGGGGACTAGCGGGACCGGGGAGCTGTTTTTT

j_gene: TRBJ2-2
v_gene: TRBV5-4
d_gene: TRBD2
abundance: NA
CDR3aa: CASSLGGTSGTGELFF
CDR3nt: TGTGCCAGCAGCTTGGGGGGGACTAGCGGGACTGGGGAGCTGTTTTTT

j_gene: TRBJ1-1
v_gene: TRBV18
d_gene: NA
abundance: NA
CDR3aa: CASSPKGHLNTEAFF
CDR3nt: TGTGCCAGCTCACCAAAAGGACACCTGAACACTGAAGCTTTCTTT

j_gene: TRBJ2-3
v_gene: TRBV7-9
d_gene: NA
abundance: NA
CDR3aa: CASSQPSATAQDTQYF
CDR3nt: TGTGCCAGCAGCCAACCCTCAGCGACAGCACAGGATACGCAGTATTTT